Shown below are 20 T cell receptor beta chains from a single sample sequenced in a study of CD8+CD57+ T cells in acquired aplastic anemia. The template for TCR beta VDJ and CDR3 sequence profiling was genomic DNA. TCRdb independently ran MiXCR on the reads; one entry per CDR3 protein. This table has around 190,000 distinct CDR3 sequences, roughly 57% appearing once. The sample taken for sequencing was sorted CD4+, CD8+, or CD8+CD57+ T cells (not recorded which) from PBMCs. These receptors came from a human donor in good health.

Ten or more counts support this clonotype. J is TRBJ1-6 and V is TRBV6-6; 7 bases agree with TRBD1. V lost 4 bases and J lost 6; bases outside the gene matches: 6. The CDR3 spans 15 residues. In germline, CDR1 is MNHNY, CDR2 SVGAGI (reference sequence). CDR3 nucleotides: TGTGCCAGCAGTTCGAGGGACAGTCTTAATTCACCCCTCCACTTT. Translation gives CASSSRDSLNSPLHF.

This clonotype showed up many times. The CDR3 reads CASSSGQGALTDTQYF. DNA of the CDR3: TGTGCCAGCAGCAGTGGACAGGGGGCGCTGACAGATACGCAGTATTTT. This sequence joins TRBV7-8 and TRBJ2-3; 11 positions match TRBD1. The CDR3 runs to 16 residues. V gave up 5 bases and J gave up 3 bases; unmatched junction bases: 7. Per the germline V gene, CDR1 is SGHVS and CDR2 is FQNEAQ.

V and J are TRBV7-6 and TRBJ2-7; TRBD2 matches at 9 bases. J gave up 5 bases and V 8 bases, and 10 bases lay outside the gene matches. Germline CDR1 and CDR2: SGHVS and FNYEAQ. This CDR3 comprises 14 residues. The CDR3 sequence is CASRVMIAGDEQYF. The CDR3 DNA reads TGTGCCAGCCGGGTGATGATAGCGGGGGACGAGCAGTACTTC.

As concerns this clonotype: Compared with germline, one end of the junction differs, possibly owing to a read error. The rearrangement joins TRBV7-2 to TRBJ2-5; weak D call: TRBD1 (6 bases). This CDR3 has 13 residues. CDR1 and CDR2 from the germline V gene are SGHTA and FQGNSA. CDR3 loop: CASSSDRTSAQDF. In DNA, the CDR3 is TGTGCCAGCAGCTCCGACAGGACGTCAGCCCAGGACTTC. Based on the CDR3 plus reference TRBV7-2 and TRBJ2-5, the full variable domain is GAGVSQSPSNKVTEKGKDVELRCDPISGHTALYWYRQSLGQGLEFLIYFQGNSAPDKSGLPSDRFSAERTGGSVSTLTIQRTQQEDSAVYLCASSSDRTSAQDFGPGTRLLVL.

The genes are TRBV5-6 and TRBJ1-6; 8 positions match TRBD1. CDR3 size: 17 residues. V trimming: 3 bases; J trimming: 0 bases; junction bases outside the gene matches: 5. Germline CDR1 and CDR2: SGHDT and YYEEEE. The CDR3 DNA is TGTGCCAGCAGCTCGGGACAGGTGTTCTCCTATAATTCACCCCTCCACTTT. As protein: CASSSGQVFSYNSPLHF.

This clonotype appeared once. No conserved phenylalanine or tryptophan is present at the end of the CDR3, so a read error is the likely explanation. J is TRBJ1-4 and V is TRBV10-3, with TRBD1 as a possible D gene (5 bases). The CDR3 extends over 12 amino acids. Germline V gives CDR1 ENHRY, CDR2 SYGVKD. Trimming left V 11 bases short and J 5 bases short, with 12 bases between. The CDR3 loop is CAVRDGNEKLFL. CDR3 sequence (DNA): TGTGCCGTGAGGGACGGAAATGAAAAACTGTTTCTT.

This chain connects TRBV9 to TRBJ1-2; 10 bases are a match to TRBD1. Trimming cost V 4 bases and J 4 bases; bases outside gene matches: 7. This CDR3 has 15 amino acids. Per the germline V gene, CDR1 is SGDLS and CDR2 is YYNGEE. CDR3 DNA: TGTGCCAGCAGCCCCGACAGGGGGCCCCTCTATGGCTACACCTTC. Its protein product is CASSPDRGPLYGYTF.

This chain uses TRBV7-2 with TRBJ2-5; tentative D call: TRBD2 (6 bases). Per the germline V gene, CDR1 is SGHTA and CDR2 is FQGNSA. The CDR3 consists of 16 residues. The V end was cut by 2 bases, the J end by 3 bases, with 16 bases between. Written as DNA, the CDR3 is TGTGCCAGCAGCTTATCTGGGGGGTGGGGGGAAGAGACCCAGTACTTC. This sequence encodes CASSLSGGWGEETQYF.

Remarks on this clonotype: A clone one base away is much larger, so this may be a read error. The conserved closing phenylalanine or tryptophan is absent in this CDR3, likely reflecting a read error. The chain carries TRBV6-4 and TRBJ1-1; no firm D call. Germline assignment: CDR1 MRHNA and CDR2 SNTAGT. This CDR3 comprises 14 residues. V lost 5 bases, J lost 2 bases, and 12 bases lay in between. In DNA form, the CDR3 reads TGTGCCAGCAGTTACACCGTTACCAACACTGAAGCTTTCTAT. Translating it yields CASSYTVTNTEAFY.

This clonotype was detected ten times or more. V is TRBV4-1 and J is TRBJ2-7, with 7 nucleotides matching TRBD1. The trim removed 0 bases at V and 1 base at J, leaving 3 bases unmatched. Germline CDR1 and CDR2: MGHRA and YSYEKL. CDR3 length: 15 amino acids. The CDR3 nucleotides are TGCGCCAGCAGCCAAGAAACAGGGGTGTCCTACGAGCAGTACTTC. Protein sequence: CASSQETGVSYEQYF.

About this clonotype: The conserved closing phenylalanine or tryptophan is absent in this CDR3, likely reflecting a read error. This rearrangement joins TRBV5-5 to TRBJ2-1; the D is unclear. CDR3 size: 15 residues. CDR1 and CDR2 from the germline V gene are SGHKS and YYEKEE (reference sequence). V was pared by 4 bases and J by 7 bases, with 18 bases between. The CDR3 reads CASSVPTGVENEQFS. The CDR3 DNA is TGTGCCAGCAGCGTACCGACTGGGGTGGAGAATGAGCAGTTCTCC.

This clonotype was seen ten or more times. The chain couples TRBV20-1 to TRBJ2-7; TRBD1 matches at 7 bases. V lost 7 bases, J lost 2 bases, and 14 bases stayed unmatched. CDR1 and CDR2 from the germline V gene are DFQATT and SNEGSKA (reference sequence). The CDR3 is 15 amino acids. The CDR3 spells CSGKHFTRGTYEQYF. The CDR3 DNA reads as TGCAGTGGAAAACACTTTACCAGGGGGACCTACGAGCAGTACTTC.

This clonotype was observed once. This chain connects TRBV19 to TRBJ2-7, with a possible D match to TRBD2 (6 bases). Germline V gene sequence: CDR1 LNHDA, CDR2 SQIVND (reference sequence). The CDR3 spans 14 residues. V was clipped by 10 bases and J by 2 bases, with 18 bases between them. The CDR3 DNA reads TGTGCCACCGGACGGCCCGGCGGGGCCTACGAGCAGTACTTC. This translates into CATGRPGGAYEQYF.

Only a few counts were recorded for this clonotype. This could be a read error, since a much larger clone is one nucleotide away. The V gene is TRBV19, the J gene TRBJ1-2, with 7 nucleotides matching TRBD1. The length of the CDR3 is 18 residues. CDR1 is LNHDA and CDR2 is SQIVND in the germline V gene (reference sequence). Trimming cost V 5 bases and J 5 bases; bases outside gene matches: 20. For the CDR3, the DNA is TGTGCCAGTAGTTCGCGCCTTACCGAGGACAGGAATTTGTATGGCTACACCTTC. The encoded protein is CASSSRLTEDRNLYGYTF. The full variable domain, its missing parts supplied by reference TRBV19 and TRBJ1-2, is DGGITQSPKYLFRKEGQNVTLSCEQNLNHDAMYWYRQDPGQGLRLIYYSQIVNDFQKGDIAEGYSVSREKKESFPLTVTSAQKNPTAFYLCASSSRLTEDRNLYGYTFGSGTRLTVV.

The rearrangement joins TRBV25-1 to TRBJ2-1; D might be TRBD1 (7 bases). CDR3 length equals 15 residues. Trimming left V 1 base short and J 7 bases short, with 14 bases between. Germline CDR1 MGHDK, CDR2 SYGVNS. CDR3 region: CASSESTGEVNEQFF. Here the CDR3 DNA reads TGTGCCAGCAGTGAATCTACAGGGGAGGTGAATGAGCAGTTCTTC.

The CDR3 nucleotides read TGTGCCAGCAGCCGAGACAGGGTTCCTTCCCGACCCCTCCACTTT. Translated: CASSRDRVPSRPLHF. This chain joins TRBV7-8 and TRBJ1-6, with 7 bases aligning to TRBD1. The CDR3 spans 15 residues. The germline V gene has CDR1 SGHVS and CDR2 FQNEAQ. Losses at the gene ends were 5 bases for V and 12 bases for J; bases not matched to a gene: 13.

In its sample, this clonotype was seen many times. The J gene is TRBJ2-1, the V gene TRBV2, with 7 bases identical to TRBD2. The CDR3 loop spans 12 amino acids. V was clipped by 10 bases and J by 15 bases; unmatched bases: 15. Germline V lookup: CDR1 SNHLY, CDR2 FYNNEI. The CDR3 loop is CATHIEGRGPFF. The CDR3 DNA follows: TGTGCCACGCACATAGAAGGGAGGGGTCCGTTCTTC.

The chain links TRBV6-5 to TRBJ1-5; D uncertain. Trimming stripped 2 bases from V and 8 bases from J, with 19 bases between. There are 16 residues in the CDR3. CDR1 is MNHEY, CDR2 SVGAGI, per germline. CDR3 amino acids: CASSYRLRSIGEPQHF. CDR3 nucleotides: TGTGCCAGCAGTTACAGGTTGCGGAGTATCGGTGAGCCCCAGCATTTT.

The chain recombines TRBV15 with TRBJ1-5; TRBD1 might be the D (6 bases). CDR3 length: 18 amino acids. Germline assignment: CDR1 LNHNV and CDR2 YYDKDF (reference sequence). Trimming shortened V by 7 bases and J by 7 bases, and 29 bases separated the two germline ends. This CDR3 is CATNGEGPGVLGKQPQHF. The DNA of the CDR3 is TGTGCCACCAACGGGGAAGGGCCAGGGGTTCTTGGTAAACAGCCCCAGCATTTT.

With respect to this clonotype: No conserved phenylalanine or tryptophan ends this CDR3, so it is likely a read error. The V and J genes are TRBV24-1 and TRBJ2-3; 9 bases are a match to TRBD1. Per germline, CDR1 KGHDR and CDR2 SFDVKD. V shed 3 bases, J shed 5 bases, and the junction held 14 bases outside the gene matches. CDR3 length: 18 amino acids. CDR3 coding DNA: TGTGCCACCAGTGATCGCGCTAGGACTGGACAGGGGATAGATACGCAGTATGTT. Its translation: CATSDRARTGQGIDTQYV.